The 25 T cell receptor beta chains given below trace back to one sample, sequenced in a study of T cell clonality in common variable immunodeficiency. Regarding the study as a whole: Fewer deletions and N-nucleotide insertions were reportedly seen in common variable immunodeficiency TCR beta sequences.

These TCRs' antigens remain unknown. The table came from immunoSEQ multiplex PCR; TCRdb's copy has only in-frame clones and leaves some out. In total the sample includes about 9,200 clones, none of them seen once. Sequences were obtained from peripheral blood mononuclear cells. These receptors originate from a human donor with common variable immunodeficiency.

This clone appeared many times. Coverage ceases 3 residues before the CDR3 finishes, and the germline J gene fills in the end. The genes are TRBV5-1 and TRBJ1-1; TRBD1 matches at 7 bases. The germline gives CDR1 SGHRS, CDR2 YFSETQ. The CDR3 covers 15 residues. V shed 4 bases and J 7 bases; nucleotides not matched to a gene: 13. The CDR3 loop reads CASSPGTVNTNEAFF. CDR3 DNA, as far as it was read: TGCGCCAGCAGCCCCGGGACAGTAAACACTAATGAA. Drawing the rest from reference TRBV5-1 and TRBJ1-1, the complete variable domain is KAGVTQTPRYLIKTRGQQVTLSCSPISGHRSVSWYQQTPGQGLQFLFEYFSETQRNKGNFPGRFSGRQFSNSRSEMNVSTLELGDSALYLCASSPGTVNTNEAFFGQGTRLTVV.

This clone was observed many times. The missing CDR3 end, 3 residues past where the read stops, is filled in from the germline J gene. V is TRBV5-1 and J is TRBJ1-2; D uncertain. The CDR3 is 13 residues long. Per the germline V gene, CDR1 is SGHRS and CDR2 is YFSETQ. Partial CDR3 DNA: TGCGCCAGCAGCTTGGTTGGCAGCGTCGGC. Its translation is CASSLVGSVG. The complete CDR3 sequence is CASSLVGSVGYTF.

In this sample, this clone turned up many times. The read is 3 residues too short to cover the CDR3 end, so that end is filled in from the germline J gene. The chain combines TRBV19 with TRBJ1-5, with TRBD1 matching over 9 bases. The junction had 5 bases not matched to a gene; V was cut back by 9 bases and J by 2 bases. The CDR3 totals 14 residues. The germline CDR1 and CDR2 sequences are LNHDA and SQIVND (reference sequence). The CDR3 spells CASRRTGGNQPQHF. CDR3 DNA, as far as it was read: TGTGCCAGCCGCCGGACAGGGGGCAATCAGCCC.

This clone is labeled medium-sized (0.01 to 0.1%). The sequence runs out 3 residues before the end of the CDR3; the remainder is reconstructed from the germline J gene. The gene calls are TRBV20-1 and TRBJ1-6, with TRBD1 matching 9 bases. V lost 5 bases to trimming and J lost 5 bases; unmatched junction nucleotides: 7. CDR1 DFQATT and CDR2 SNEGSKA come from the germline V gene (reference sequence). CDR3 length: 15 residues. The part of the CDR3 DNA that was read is TGCAGTGCTGGCATGACAGGGGGAAATAATTCACCC. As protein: CSAGMTGGNNSP. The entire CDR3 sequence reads CSAGMTGGNNSPLHF.

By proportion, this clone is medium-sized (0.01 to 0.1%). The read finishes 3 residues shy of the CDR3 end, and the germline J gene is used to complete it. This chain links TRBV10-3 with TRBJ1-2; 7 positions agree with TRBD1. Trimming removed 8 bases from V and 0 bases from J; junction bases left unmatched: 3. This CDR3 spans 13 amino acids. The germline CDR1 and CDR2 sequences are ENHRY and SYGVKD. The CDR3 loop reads CAISGQANYGYTF. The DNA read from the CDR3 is TGTGCCATCTCCGGACAGGCTAACTATGGC.

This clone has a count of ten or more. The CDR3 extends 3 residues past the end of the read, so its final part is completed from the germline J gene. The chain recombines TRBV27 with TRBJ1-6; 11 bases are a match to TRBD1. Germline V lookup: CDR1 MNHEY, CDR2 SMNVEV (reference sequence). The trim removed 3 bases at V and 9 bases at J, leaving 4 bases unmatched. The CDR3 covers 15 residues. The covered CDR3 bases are TGTGCCAGCAGTTTGTGGACAGGGGGCTTTTCACCC. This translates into CASSLWTGGFSP. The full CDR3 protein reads CASSLWTGGFSPLHF.

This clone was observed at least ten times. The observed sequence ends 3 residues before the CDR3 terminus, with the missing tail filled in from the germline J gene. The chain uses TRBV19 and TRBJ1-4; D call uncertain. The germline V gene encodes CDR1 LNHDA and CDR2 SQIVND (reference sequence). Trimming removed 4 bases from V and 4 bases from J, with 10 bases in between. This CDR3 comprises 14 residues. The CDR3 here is CASSTRGYNEKLFF. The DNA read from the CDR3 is TGTGCCAGTAGTACCCGGGGATATAATGAAAAA.

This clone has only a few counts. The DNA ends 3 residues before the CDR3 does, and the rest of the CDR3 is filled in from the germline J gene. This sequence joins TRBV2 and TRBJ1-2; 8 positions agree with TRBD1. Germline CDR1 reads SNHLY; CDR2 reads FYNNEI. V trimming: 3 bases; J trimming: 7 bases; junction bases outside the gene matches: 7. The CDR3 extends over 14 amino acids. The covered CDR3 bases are TGTGCCAGCAGTGAGACAGGGGAAGGCTCTGGC. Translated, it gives CASSETGEGSG. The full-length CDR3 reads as CASSETGEGSGYTF.

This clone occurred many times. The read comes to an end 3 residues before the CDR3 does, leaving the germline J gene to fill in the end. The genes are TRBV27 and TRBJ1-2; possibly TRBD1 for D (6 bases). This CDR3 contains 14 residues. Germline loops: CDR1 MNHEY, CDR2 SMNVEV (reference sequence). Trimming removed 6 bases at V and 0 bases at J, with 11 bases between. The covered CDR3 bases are TGTGCCAGCAGCCGGGACACCTCTAACTATGGC. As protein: CASSRDTSNYG. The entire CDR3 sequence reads CASSRDTSNYGYTF.

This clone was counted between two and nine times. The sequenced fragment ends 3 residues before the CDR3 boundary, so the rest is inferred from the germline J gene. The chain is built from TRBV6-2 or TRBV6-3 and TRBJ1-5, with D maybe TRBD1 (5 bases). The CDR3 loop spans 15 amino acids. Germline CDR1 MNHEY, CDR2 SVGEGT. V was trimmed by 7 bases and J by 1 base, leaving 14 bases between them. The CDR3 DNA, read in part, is TGTGCCAGCAATACTCAGGGAGAGAGCAATCAGCCC. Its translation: CASNTQGESNQP. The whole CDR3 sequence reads CASNTQGESNQPQHF.

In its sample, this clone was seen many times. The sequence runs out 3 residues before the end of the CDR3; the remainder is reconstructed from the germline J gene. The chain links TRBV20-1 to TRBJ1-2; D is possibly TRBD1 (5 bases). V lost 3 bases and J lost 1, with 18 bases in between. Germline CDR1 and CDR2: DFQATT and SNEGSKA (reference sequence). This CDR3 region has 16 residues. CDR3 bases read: TGCAGTGCTAGTGACACTGGGGCAGCACGTAACTATGGC. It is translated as CSASDTGAARNYG. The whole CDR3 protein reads CSASDTGAARNYGYTF.

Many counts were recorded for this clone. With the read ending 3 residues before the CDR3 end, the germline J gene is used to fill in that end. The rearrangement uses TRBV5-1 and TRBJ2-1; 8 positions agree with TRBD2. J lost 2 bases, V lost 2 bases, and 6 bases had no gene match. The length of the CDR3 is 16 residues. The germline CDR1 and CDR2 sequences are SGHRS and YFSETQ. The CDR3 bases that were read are TGCGCCAGCAGCTTTTCCAGCGGGAGTCCCTACAATGAG. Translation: CASSFSSGSPYNE. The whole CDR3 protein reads CASSFSSGSPYNEQFF.

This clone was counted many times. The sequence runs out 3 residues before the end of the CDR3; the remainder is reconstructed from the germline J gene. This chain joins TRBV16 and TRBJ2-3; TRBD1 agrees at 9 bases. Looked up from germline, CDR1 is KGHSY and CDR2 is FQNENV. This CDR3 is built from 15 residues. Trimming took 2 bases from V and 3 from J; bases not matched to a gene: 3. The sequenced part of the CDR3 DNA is TGTGCCAGCAGCCAAGACAGGGGGAAGACAGATACG. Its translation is CASSQDRGKTDT. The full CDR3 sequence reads CASSQDRGKTDTQYF.

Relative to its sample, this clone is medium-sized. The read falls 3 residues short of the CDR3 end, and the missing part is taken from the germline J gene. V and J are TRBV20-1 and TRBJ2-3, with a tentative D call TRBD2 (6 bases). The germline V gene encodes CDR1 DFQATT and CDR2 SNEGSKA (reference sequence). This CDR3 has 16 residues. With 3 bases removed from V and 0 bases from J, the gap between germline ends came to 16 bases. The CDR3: CSARGFSGESTDTQYF. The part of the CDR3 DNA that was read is TGCAGTGCTAGGGGATTTAGCGGAGAGAGCACAGATACG.

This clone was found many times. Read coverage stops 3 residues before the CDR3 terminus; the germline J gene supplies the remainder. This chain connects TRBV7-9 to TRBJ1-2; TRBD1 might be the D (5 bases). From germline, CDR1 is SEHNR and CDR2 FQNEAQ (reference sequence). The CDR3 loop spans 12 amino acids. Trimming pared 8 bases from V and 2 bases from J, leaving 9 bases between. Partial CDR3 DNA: TGTGCCAGCGCACAGGTGAACTATGGC. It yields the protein CASAQVNYG. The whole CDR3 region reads CASAQVNYGYTF.

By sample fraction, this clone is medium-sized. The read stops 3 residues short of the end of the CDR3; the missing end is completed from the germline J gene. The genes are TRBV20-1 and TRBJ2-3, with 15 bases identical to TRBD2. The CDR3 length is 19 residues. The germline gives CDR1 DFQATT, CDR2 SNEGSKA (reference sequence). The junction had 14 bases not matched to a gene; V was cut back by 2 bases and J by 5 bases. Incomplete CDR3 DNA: TGCAGTGCTAGACCCTGGACTAGCGGGAGGGAGTACGTCGGAGATACG. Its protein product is CSARPWTSGREYVGDT. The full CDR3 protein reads CSARPWTSGREYVGDTQYF.

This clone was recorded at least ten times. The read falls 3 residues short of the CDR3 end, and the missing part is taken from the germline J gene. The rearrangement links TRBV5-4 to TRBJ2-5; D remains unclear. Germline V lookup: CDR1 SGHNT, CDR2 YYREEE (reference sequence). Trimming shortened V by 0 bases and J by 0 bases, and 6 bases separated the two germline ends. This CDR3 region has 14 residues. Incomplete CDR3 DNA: TGTGCCAGCAGCTTGGGACACAACCAAGAGACC. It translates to CASSLGHNQET. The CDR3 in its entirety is CASSLGHNQETQYF.

The sequenced part of the CDR3 DNA is TGTGCCAGCAGTTACGGCAGCGCGAACAGGGGTTCAGAGACC. Residues: CASSYGSANRGSET. The complete CDR3 sequence is CASSYGSANRGSETQYF. V is TRBV6-2 or TRBV6-3 and J is TRBJ2-5; 7 nucleotides agree with TRBD1. Read data end 3 residues before the CDR3 end; the end is taken from the germline J gene. The CDR3 length is 17 residues. Germline V gives CDR1 MNHEY, CDR2 SVGEGT. J was trimmed by 4 bases and V by 2 bases; bases with no gene match: 13.

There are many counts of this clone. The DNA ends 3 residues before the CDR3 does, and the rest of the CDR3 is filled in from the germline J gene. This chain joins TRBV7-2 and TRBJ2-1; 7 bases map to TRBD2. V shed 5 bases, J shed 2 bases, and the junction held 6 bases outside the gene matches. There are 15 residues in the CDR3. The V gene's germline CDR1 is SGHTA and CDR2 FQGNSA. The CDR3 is CASSPAGITYNEQFF. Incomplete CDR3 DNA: TGTGCCAGCAGCCCAGCGGGGATCACCTACAATGAG.

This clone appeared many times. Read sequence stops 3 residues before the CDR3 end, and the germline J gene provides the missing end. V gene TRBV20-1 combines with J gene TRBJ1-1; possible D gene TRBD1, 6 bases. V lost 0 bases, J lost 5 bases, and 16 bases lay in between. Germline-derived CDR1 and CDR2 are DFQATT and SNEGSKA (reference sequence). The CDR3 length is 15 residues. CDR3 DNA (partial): TGCAGTGCTAGAGAGTCGGGAGGGAGGGGGACTGAA. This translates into CSARESGGRGTE. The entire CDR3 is CSARESGGRGTEAFF.

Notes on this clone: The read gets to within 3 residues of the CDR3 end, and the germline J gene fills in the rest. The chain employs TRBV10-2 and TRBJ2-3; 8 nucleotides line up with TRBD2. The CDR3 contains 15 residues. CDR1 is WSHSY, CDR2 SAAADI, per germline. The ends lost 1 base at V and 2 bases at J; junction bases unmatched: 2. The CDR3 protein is CASSELAGNTDTQYF. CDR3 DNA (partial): TGCGCCAGCAGTGAGTTAGCGGGGAACACAGATACG.

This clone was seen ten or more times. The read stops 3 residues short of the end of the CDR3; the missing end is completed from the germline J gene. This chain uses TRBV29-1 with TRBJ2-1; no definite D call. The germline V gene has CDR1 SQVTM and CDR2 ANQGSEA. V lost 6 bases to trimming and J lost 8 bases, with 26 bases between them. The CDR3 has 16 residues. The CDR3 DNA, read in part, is TGCAGCGTCGGTTCCCCTTTGGGCGTGATCTTGGATGAG. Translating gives CSVGSPLGVILDE. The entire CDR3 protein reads CSVGSPLGVILDEQFF.

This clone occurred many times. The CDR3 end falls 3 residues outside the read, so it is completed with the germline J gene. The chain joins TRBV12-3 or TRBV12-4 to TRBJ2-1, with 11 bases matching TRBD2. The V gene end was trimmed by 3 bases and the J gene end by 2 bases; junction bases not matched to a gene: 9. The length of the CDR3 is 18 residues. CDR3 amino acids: CASSFVVSGGVTYNEQFF. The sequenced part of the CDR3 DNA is TGTGCCAGCAGTTTTGTGGTTAGCGGGGGGGTCACCTACAATGAG.

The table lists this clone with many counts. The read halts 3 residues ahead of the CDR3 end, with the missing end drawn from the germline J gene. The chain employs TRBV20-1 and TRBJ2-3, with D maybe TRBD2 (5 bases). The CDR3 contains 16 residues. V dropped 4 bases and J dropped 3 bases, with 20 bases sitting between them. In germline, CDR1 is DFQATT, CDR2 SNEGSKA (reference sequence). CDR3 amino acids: CSAIRGLASLTDTQYF. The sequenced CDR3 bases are TGCAGTGCTATCCGCGGGCTAGCTAGCCTAACAGATACG.

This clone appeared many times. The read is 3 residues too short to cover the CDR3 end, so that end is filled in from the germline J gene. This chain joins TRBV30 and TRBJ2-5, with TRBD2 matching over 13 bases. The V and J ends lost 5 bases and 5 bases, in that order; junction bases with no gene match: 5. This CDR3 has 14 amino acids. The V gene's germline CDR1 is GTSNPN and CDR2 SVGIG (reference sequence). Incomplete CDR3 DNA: TGTGCCTGGGGACTAGCGGGAGCTTGGGAGACC. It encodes CAWGLAGAWET. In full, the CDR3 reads CAWGLAGAWETQYF.